This T cell receptor beta chain was recorded in a study of cytomegalovirus exposure and HLA in healthy donors. Study context: There were some 400 genotyped donors. Of these, roughly 80% fell in the genetic ancestry cluster associated with self-reported Caucasian donors. Findings and limits, study-wide: Excluded: some indistinguishable V segments such as TRBV6-2 and TRBV6-3.

Amplification used 60 Vbeta primers and 13 Jbeta primers. TCRdb's copy holds only in-frame clones and misses some; the assay was immunoSEQ multiplex PCR. The sample has under 200,000 clones, 82% seen once. Healthy bone marrow donors supplied every sample. Likely unrecorded immune exposures existed in these nominally healthy donors. A remark on this clone: Its antigen is currently unknown.

Germline V gene lookup returns CDR1 MGHDK and CDR2 SYGVNS. The CDR3 sequence is 10 residues long. With V trimmed by 4 bases and J by 15 bases, 2 bases remained unmatched. The chain carries TRBV25-1 and TRBJ2-3, with TRBD1 matching over 9 bases. This receptor was taken from a woman aged 18-29 years in good health and CMV-seronegative. The sequencing input was PBMCs. The CDR3 spells CASSGDRDYF. Written as DNA, the CDR3 is TGTGCCAGCAGTGGGGACAGGGACTATTTT.